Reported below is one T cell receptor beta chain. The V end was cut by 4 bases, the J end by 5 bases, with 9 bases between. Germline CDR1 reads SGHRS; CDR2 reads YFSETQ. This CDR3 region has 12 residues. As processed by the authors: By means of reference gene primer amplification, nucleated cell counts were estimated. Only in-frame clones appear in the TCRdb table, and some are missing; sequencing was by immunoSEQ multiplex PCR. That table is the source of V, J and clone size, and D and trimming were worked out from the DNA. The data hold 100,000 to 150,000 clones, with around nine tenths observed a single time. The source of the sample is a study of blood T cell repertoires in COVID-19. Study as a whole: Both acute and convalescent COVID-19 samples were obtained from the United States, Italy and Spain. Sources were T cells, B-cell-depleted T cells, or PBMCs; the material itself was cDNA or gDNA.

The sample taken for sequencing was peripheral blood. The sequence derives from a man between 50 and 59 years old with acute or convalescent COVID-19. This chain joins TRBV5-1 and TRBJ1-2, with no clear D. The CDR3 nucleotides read TGCGCCAGCAGCAACCCCGGGTATGGCTACACCTTC. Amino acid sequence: CASSNPGYGYTF.